The present entry profiles one T cell receptor (beta chain) with its context. Germline V gene data show CDR1 as GTSNPN and CDR2 as SVGIG (reference sequence). With 3 bases removed from V and 7 bases from J, the gap between germline ends came to 12 bases. The CDR3 contains 13 residues. This sample is part of a study of control samples from healthy donors and cancer patients. The repertoire was sequenced with immunoSEQ multiplex PCR; TCRdb's copy has only in-frame clones and lacks some. This table has more than 110,000 clones, approximately 92% appearing once. J is TRBJ1-4 and V is TRBV30, with a tentative D call TRBD1 (5 bases). Sequenced sample: blood. This TCR came from a man aged 30 to 39 in good health. This CDR3 is CAWSLRGFEKLFF. In DNA, the CDR3 is TGTGCCTGGAGCCTCCGGGGCTTTGAAAAACTGTTTTTT. Supplemented by reference TRBV30 and TRBJ1-4, the full variable domain reads SQTIHQWPATLVQPVGSPLSLECTVEGTSNPNLYWYRQAAGRGLQLLFYSVGIGQISSEVPQNLSASRPQDRQFILSSKKLLLSDSGFYLCAWSLRGFEKLFFGSGTQLSVL.